The rows below give T cell receptor beta chains drawn from one sample of a study of beta chain features in type 1 diabetes. Generated by immunoSEQ multiplex PCR, the TCRdb table keeps only in-frame clones and is missing some. Altogether about 300,000 clones are present, about 8% being singletons, with the ten largest covering roughly 1%. The source material was central memory CD4+ T cells from blood. Receptors were obtained from a woman aged 18-29 years in good health. The CDR3 runs from the conserved cysteine through the conserved F or W. A D gene is named only where the DNA matches it firmly. A row's size may be missing; if present it is once, few, many or a size class.

>TRBJ1-1|.|TRBV13|.
CASSLVNTEAFF
TGTGCCAGCAGCTTAGTGAACACTGAAGCTTTCTTT
>TRBJ1-2|.|TRBV6-5|few
CASSYRGSGQVGYTF
TGTGCCAGCAGTTACAGGGGATCGGGGCAGGTTGGCTACACCTTC
>TRBJ2-3|TRBD2|TRBV4-3|few
CASSQGLAGGQGDTQYF
TGCGCCAGCAGCCAAGGGCTAGCGGGGGGCCAAGGAGATACGCAGTATTTT
>TRBJ2-1|.|TRBV14|few
CASSQDWGEQFF
TGTGCCAGCAGCCAAGATTGGGGTGAGCAGTTCTTC
>TRBJ2-1|TRBD2|TRBV7-9|.
CASSPVGLAGNNEQFF
TGTGCCAGCAGCCCCGTGGGACTAGCGGGGAACAATGAGCAGTTCTTC
>TRBJ2-5|TRBD2|TRBV7-3|.
CASSPGLAGQETQYF
TGTGCCAGCAGCCCGGGACTAGCGGGACAAGAGACCCAGTACTTC
>TRBJ2-2|.|TRBV5-1|.
CASSLSTQGTGELFF
TGCGCCAGCAGCTTGAGCACTCAAGGCACCGGGGAGCTGTTTTTT
>TRBJ1-5|.|TRBV27|.
CASSSLGNQPQHF
TGTGCCAGCAGTTCTCTGGGGAATCAGCCCCAGCATTTT
>TRBJ2-3|.|TRBV9|few
CASSAMPGHFTDTQYF
TGTGCCAGCAGCGCAATGCCGGGACACTTCACAGATACGCAGTATTTT
>TRBJ1-2|.|TRBV30|.
CAWRRATVLGYTF
TGTGCCTGGCGCCGGGCCACCGTTCTGGGCTACACCTTC
>TRBJ1-2|.|TRBV5-6|.
CASSLQQDSGYTF
TGTGCCAGCAGCTTGCAACAGGACTCGGGCTACACCTTC
>TRBJ2-3|.|TRBV6-6|.
CASGATTDTQYF
TGTGCCAGCGGAGCAACCACAGATACGCAGTATTTT
>TRBJ2-2|.|TRBV6-6|.
CASSPGITGELFF
TGTGCCAGCAGCCCCGGAATCACCGGGGAGCTGTTTTTT
>TRBJ2-3|.|TRBV6-6|many
CASTLPGTDTQYF
TGTGCCAGCACCTTACCTGGCACAGATACGCAGTATTTT
>TRBJ1-5|TRBD1|TRBV5-1|few
CASSSGTGRGQPQHF
TGCGCCAGCAGCTCCGGGACAGGGAGGGGGCAGCCCCAGCATTTT
>TRBJ2-5|TRBD2|TRBV9|many
CASSHGASGDGETQYF
TGTGCCAGCTCCCACGGGGCTAGCGGGGACGGAGAGACCCAGTACTTC
>TRBJ1-5|.|TRBV6-6|.
CASSPWDSNQPQHF
TGTGCCAGCAGCCCCTGGGATAGCAATCAGCCCCAGCATTTT
>TRBJ1-5|.|TRBV28|.
CASTGDPNQPQHF
TGTGCCAGCACGGGGGATCCAAATCAGCCCCAGCATTTT
>TRBJ1-5|TRBD1|TRBV2|few
CASSAEDRGLMGNQPQHF
TGTGCCAGCAGTGCTGAGGACAGGGGCCTTATGGGCAATCAGCCCCAGCATTTT
>TRBJ1-4|TRBD1|TRBV7-2|.
CASSLDRWDEKLFF
TGTGCCAGCAGCCTGGACAGGTGGGATGAAAAACTGTTTTTT
>TRBJ1-1|.|TRBV15|few
CATSREGARNTEAFF
TGTGCCACCAGCAGAGAAGGGGCGCGGAACACTGAAGCTTTCTTT
>TRBJ1-1|TRBD1|TRBV27|.
CASNPGQGRTNTEAFF
TGTGCCAGCAACCCGGGACAGGGACGAACGAACACTGAAGCTTTCTTT
>TRBJ1-2|TRBD1|TRBV30|.
CAWSSTGGAPGYTF
TGTGCCTGGAGCAGTACAGGGGGCGCGCCCGGCTACACCTTC
>TRBJ1-3|.|TRBV14|.
CASSPTRGIGNTIYF
TGTGCCAGCAGCCCGACAAGGGGGATCGGAAACACCATATATTTT
>TRBJ2-1|.|TRBV5-1|few
CASSAGGRLHEQFF
TGCGCCAGCAGCGCCGGAGGGCGTCTCCATGAGCAGTTCTTC
>TRBJ2-7|TRBD1|TRBV4-2|few
CASSQGPDRGQQYF
TGTGCCAGCAGCCAAGGCCCCGACAGGGGGCAGCAGTACTTC
>TRBJ2-5|.|TRBV7-2|.
CASSLTRTETQYF
TGTGCCAGCAGCTTAACTAGGACGGAGACCCAGTACTTC
>TRBJ2-5|.|TRBV6-1|few
CASIRGNLGETQYF
TGTGCCAGCATTAGAGGGAATCTGGGGGAGACCCAGTACTTC
>TRBJ2-3|.|TRBV27|few
CASSRRTVGTDTQYF
TGTGCCAGCAGCCGTCGGACGGTGGGGACAGATACGCAGTATTTT
>TRBJ1-2|.|TRBV5-1|.
CASGPTGTTYGYTF
TGCGCCAGCGGTCCCACCGGGACAACCTATGGCTACACCTTC
>TRBJ2-2|.|TRBV7-3|few
CASSLQPPGNTGELFF
TGTGCCAGCAGCTTACAGCCCCCCGGGAACACCGGGGAGCTGTTTTTT
>TRBJ2-1|TRBD1|TRBV5-1|.
CASRTAGQESYNEQFF
TGCGCCAGCAGGACGGCGGGACAGGAGTCCTACAATGAGCAGTTCTTC
>TRBJ2-5|TRBD2|TRBV10-3|.
CASVPSGQETQYF
TGTGCCAGCGTTCCTAGCGGCCAAGAGACCCAGTACTTC
>TRBJ2-1|.|TRBV27|.
CASSFRGALEQFF
TGTGCCAGCAGTTTCCGGGGGGCGCTTGAGCAGTTCTTC
>TRBJ2-3|.|TRBV4-1|few
CASSQEDYTDTQYF
TGCGCCAGCAGCCAAGAAGACTACACAGATACGCAGTATTTT
>TRBJ1-2|.|TRBV27|.
CASSFGGYGYTF
TGTGCCAGCAGTTTTGGAGGCTATGGCTACACCTTC
>TRBJ2-3|TRBD1|TRBV7-9|few
CASSSAGTGSTDTQYF
TGTGCCAGCAGCTCCGCCGGGACAGGAAGCACAGATACGCAGTATTTT
>TRBJ2-7|TRBD1|TRBV7-3|few
CASSSDRGKGQYF
TGTGCCAGCAGCTCGGACAGGGGGAAGGGGCAGTACTTC
>TRBJ2-1|.|TRBV7-3|few
CASSFGSEQFF
TGTGCCAGCAGCTTTGGGTCTGAGCAGTTCTTC
>TRBJ1-1|.|TRBV29-1|few
CSVAGTYEAFF
TGCAGCGTTGCCGGGACATACGAAGCTTTCTTT
>TRBJ2-7|.|TRBV21-1|many
CASSKRPAGLAAYEQYF
TGTGCCAGCAGCAAAAGGCCCGCAGGACTAGCCGCCTACGAGCAGTACTTC
>TRBJ1-3|.|TRBV6-6|few
CASSYVQTSGNTIYF
TGTGCCAGCAGTTACGTACAAACCTCTGGAAACACCATATATTTT
>TRBJ2-5|.|TRBV6-1|.
CASSLRWETQYF
TGTGCCAGCAGCCTACGTTGGGAGACCCAGTACTTC
>TRBJ2-3|.|TRBV7-2|many
CASSQWPRGTDTQYF
TGTGCCAGCAGTCAGTGGCCGCGCGGGACAGATACGCAGTATTTT
>TRBJ1-2|.|TRBV23-1|many
CASSQSGGYTF
TGCGCCAGCAGTCAATCGGGGGGCTACACCTTC
>TRBJ2-5|.|TRBV30|many
CAWSVPGGKTQYF
TGTGCCTGGAGTGTGCCCGGGGGTAAGACCCAGTACTTC
>TRBJ1-1|.|TRBV30|few
CAWSVKTEAFF
TGTGCCTGGAGTGTAAAAACTGAAGCTTTCTTT
>TRBJ2-2|.|TRBV5-1|few
CASSLGGSNTGELFF
TGCGCCAGCAGCTTGGGTGGGAGCAACACCGGGGAGCTGTTTTTT
>TRBJ2-3|.|TRBV2|.
CASSETASTDTQYF
TGTGCCAGCAGTGAAACGGCTAGCACAGATACGCAGTATTTT
>TRBJ1-3|.|TRBV6-5|.
CASRPPGIGNTIYF
TGTGCCAGCCGACCTCCGGGAATTGGAAACACCATATATTTT
>TRBJ2-5|.|TRBV7-8|.
CASSSIKPGVRETQYF
TGTGCCAGCAGCTCCATCAAACCGGGGGTTCGGGAGACCCAGTACTTC
>TRBJ1-4|.|TRBV29-1|.
CSVGRTANEKLFF
TGCAGCGTTGGTAGGACAGCGAATGAAAAACTGTTTTTT
>TRBJ2-7|.|TRBV2|.
CASSVDLATYEQYF
TGTGCCAGCAGTGTCGATCTGGCTACCTACGAGCAGTACTTC